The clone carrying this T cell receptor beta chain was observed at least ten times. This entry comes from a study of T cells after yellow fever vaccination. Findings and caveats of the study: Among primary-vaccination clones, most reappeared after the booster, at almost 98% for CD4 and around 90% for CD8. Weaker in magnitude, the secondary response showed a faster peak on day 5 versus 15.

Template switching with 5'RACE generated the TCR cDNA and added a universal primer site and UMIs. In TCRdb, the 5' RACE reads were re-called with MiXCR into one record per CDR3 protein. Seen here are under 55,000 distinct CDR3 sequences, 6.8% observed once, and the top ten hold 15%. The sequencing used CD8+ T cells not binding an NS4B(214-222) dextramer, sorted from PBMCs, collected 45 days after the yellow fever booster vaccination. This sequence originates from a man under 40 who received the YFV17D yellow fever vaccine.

As DNA, the CDR3 is TGTGCCAGCAGTTTCGCCTCCGGGACAGGGGTATACGAGCAGTACTTC. Translating it yields CASSFASGTGVYEQYF. V is TRBV12-3 or TRBV12-4 and J is TRBJ2-7; 10 positions match TRBD1. The V segment lost 3 bases and the J segment 4 bases; nucleotides outside the gene matches: 9. The CDR3 is 16 residues long.